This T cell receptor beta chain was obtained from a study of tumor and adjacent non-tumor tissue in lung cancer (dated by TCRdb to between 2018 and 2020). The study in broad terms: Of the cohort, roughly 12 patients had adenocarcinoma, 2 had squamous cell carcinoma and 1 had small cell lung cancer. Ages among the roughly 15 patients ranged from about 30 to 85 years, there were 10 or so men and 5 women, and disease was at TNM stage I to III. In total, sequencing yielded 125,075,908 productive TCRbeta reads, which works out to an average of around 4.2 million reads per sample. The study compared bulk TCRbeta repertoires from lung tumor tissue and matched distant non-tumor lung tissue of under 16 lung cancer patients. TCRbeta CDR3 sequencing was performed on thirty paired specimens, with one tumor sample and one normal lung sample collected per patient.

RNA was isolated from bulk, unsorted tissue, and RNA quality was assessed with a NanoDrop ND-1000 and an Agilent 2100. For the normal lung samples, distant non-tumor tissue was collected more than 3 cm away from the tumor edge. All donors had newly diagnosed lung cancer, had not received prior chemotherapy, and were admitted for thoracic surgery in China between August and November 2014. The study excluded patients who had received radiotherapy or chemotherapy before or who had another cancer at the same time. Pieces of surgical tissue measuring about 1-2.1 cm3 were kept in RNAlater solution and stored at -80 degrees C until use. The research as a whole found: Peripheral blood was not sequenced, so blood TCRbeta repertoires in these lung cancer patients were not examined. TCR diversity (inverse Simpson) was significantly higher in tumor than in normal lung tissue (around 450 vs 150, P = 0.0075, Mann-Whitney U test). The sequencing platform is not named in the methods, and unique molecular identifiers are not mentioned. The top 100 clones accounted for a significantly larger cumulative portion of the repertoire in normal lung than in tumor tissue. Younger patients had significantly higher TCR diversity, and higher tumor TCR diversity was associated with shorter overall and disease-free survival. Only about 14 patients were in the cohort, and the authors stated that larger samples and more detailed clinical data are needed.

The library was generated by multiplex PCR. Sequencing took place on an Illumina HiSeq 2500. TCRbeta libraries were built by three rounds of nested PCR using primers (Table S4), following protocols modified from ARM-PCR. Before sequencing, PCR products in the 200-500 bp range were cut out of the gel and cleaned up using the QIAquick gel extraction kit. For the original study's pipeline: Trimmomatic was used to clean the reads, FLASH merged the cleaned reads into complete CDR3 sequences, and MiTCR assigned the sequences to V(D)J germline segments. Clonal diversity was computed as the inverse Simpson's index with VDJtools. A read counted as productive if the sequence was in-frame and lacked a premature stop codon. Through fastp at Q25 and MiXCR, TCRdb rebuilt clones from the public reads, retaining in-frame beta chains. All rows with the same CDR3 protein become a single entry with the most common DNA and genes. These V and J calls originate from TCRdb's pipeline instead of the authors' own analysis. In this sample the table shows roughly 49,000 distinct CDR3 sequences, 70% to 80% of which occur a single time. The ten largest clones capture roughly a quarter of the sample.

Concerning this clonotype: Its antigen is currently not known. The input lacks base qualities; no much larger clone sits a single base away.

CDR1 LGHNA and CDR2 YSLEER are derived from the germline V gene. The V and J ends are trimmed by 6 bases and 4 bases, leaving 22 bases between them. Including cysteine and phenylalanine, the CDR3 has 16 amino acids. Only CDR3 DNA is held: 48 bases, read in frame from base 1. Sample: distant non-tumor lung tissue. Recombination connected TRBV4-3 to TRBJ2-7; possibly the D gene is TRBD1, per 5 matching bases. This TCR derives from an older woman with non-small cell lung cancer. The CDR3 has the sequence CASSQYWPGQGYEQYF. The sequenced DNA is TGCGCCAGCAGTCAATATTGGCCAGGGCAGGGTTACGAGCAGTACTTC.